This T cell receptor (beta chain) stems from a study of T cell responses to AZD1222 COVID-19 vaccine. General study results and limits: White British ancestry dominated among donors, who included more females, and clonal diversity was possibly underestimated.

The V gene's germline CDR1 is KGHSH and CDR2 LQKENI. V lost 1 base to trimming and J lost 6 bases; unmatched junction nucleotides: 3. The CDR3 extends over 15 amino acids. Of note for this clone: Its antigen is not identified.

Clones were sequenced by immunoSEQ multiplex PCR, and TCRdb holds only the in-frame ones, with some missing. The sample holds approximately 220,000 clones, about 92% seen once. V is TRBV18 and J is TRBJ1-6; 7 bases fit TRBD1. The origin of this receptor is an adult in good health. Sample: peripheral blood, taken on day 0 of MenACWY control vaccination. The CDR3 sequence: CASSPRGQVNSPLHF. The CDR3 nucleotides read TGTGCCAGCTCACCACGAGGACAGGTTAATTCACCCCTCCACTTT.